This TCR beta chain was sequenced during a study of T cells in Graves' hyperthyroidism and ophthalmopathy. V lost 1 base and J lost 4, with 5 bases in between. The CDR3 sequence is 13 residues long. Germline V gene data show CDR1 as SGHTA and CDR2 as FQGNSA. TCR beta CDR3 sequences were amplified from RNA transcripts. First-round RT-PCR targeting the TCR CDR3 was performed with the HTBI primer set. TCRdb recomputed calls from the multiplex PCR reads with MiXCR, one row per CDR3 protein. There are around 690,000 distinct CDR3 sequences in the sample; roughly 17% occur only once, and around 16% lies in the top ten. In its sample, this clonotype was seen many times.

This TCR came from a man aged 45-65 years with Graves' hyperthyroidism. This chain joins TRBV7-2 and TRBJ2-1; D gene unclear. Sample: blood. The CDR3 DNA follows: TGTGCCAGCAGCTTAGTATTATACAATGAGCAGTTCTTC. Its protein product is CASSLVLYNEQFF.